Listed below are T cell receptor beta chains from one sample, sequenced in a study of regulatory T cells in long-lasting Graves disease. TCRdb re-called the multiplex PCR reads with MiXCR, one entry per CDR3 protein. The table lists hundreds of thousands of distinct CDR3 sequences, roughly 21% of them singletons. This sample comprised peripheral blood mononuclear cells (PBMCs), obtained when the disease was refractory, from a patient treated with antithyroid drugs. The receptors originated from a female donor with Graves disease. Each CDR3 is given with its conserved first and last residue. Fields, in order: D gene, V gene, clone size, J gene, CDR3 protein, CDR3 DNA. A D gene is named only where the DNA matches it firmly. Size is stated for part of the rows, as once, few or many counts, or as a class when the clone is expanded.

d_gene: TRBD2
v_gene: TRBV27
abundance: few
j_gene: TRBJ2-6
CDR3aa: CASSLLGAGSSGANVLTF
CDR3nt: TGTGCCAGCAGTCTCCTGGGAGCGGGGAGCTCTGGGGCCAACGTCCTGACTTTC

d_gene: .
v_gene: TRBV5-1
abundance: few
j_gene: TRBJ1-2
CDR3aa: CASSFQGFSYGYTF
CDR3nt: TGCGCCAGCAGCTTTCAGGGATTCAGCTATGGCTACACCTTC

d_gene: .
v_gene: TRBV7-9
abundance: few
j_gene: TRBJ1-4
CDR3aa: CASRLDSQLFF
CDR3nt: TGTGCCAGCAGACTGGACAGTCAGCTGTTTTTT

d_gene: .
v_gene: TRBV6-5
abundance: many
j_gene: TRBJ2-7
CDR3aa: CASSYYGPPSEQYF
CDR3nt: TGTGCCAGCAGTTACTACGGCCCTCCCTCAGAGCAGTACTTC

d_gene: .
v_gene: TRBV29-1
abundance: .
j_gene: TRBJ2-2
CDR3aa: CSATGRHTGELFF
CDR3nt: TGCAGCGCCACGGGACGGCACACCGGGGAGCTGTTTTTT

d_gene: .
v_gene: TRBV6-1
abundance: .
j_gene: TRBJ2-5
CDR3aa: CASSRLIQETQYF
CDR3nt: TGTGCCAGCAGCCGACTGATCCAAGAGACCCAGTACTTC

d_gene: TRBD1
v_gene: TRBV5-4
abundance: few
j_gene: TRBJ1-5
CDR3aa: CANYLKQGTNQPQHF
CDR3nt: TGTGCCAACTACCTAAAACAGGGGACCAATCAGCCCCAGCATTTT

d_gene: .
v_gene: TRBV29-1
abundance: few
j_gene: TRBJ2-5
CDR3aa: CSVSVPLKETQYF
CDR3nt: TGCAGCGTCTCCGTACCCCTGAAAGAGACCCAGTACTTC

d_gene: TRBD1
v_gene: TRBV6-2/TRBV6-3
abundance: .
j_gene: TRBJ1-1
CDR3aa: CASSYWGQGDTEAFF
CDR3nt: TGTGCCAGCAGTTACTGGGGACAGGGGGACACTGAAGCTTTCTTT

d_gene: TRBD2
v_gene: TRBV14
abundance: few
j_gene: TRBJ2-5
CDR3aa: CASSQVLAGSLYF
CDR3nt: TGTGCCAGCAGCCAAGTACTAGCGGGGAGTTTGTACTTC

d_gene: .
v_gene: TRBV2
abundance: many
j_gene: TRBJ2-2
CDR3aa: CASTKDSNTGELFF
CDR3nt: TGTGCCAGCACTAAGGACAGCAACACCGGGGAGCTGTTTTTT

d_gene: .
v_gene: TRBV14
abundance: .
j_gene: TRBJ2-3
CDR3aa: CASSQIADTQYF
CDR3nt: TGTGCCAGCAGCCAAATAGCAGATACGCAGTATTTT

d_gene: .
v_gene: TRBV7-9
abundance: .
j_gene: TRBJ2-1
CDR3aa: CASRVAFTNNEQFF
CDR3nt: TGTGCCAGCAGGGTCGCATTCACGAACAATGAGCAGTTCTTC

d_gene: .
v_gene: TRBV6-1
abundance: few
j_gene: TRBJ1-2
CDR3aa: CACSEHTAGLPYTF
CDR3nt: TGTGCCTGCAGTGAACATACAGCAGGGCTCCCGTACACCTTC

d_gene: .
v_gene: TRBV6-1
abundance: .
j_gene: TRBJ2-7
CDR3aa: CASSELAVEQYF
CDR3nt: TGTGCCAGCAGCGAGCTAGCTGTCGAGCAGTACTTC

d_gene: .
v_gene: TRBV20-1
abundance: many
j_gene: TRBJ1-5
CDR3aa: CSASEIGQLYSNQPQHF
CDR3nt: TGCAGTGCTAGCGAAATTGGACAGCTTTATAGCAATCAGCCCCAGCATTTT

d_gene: .
v_gene: TRBV12-3/TRBV12-4
abundance: many
j_gene: TRBJ1-2
CDR3aa: CASSFRRGFGYTF
CDR3nt: TGTGCCAGCAGCTTTAGGAGGGGGTTTGGCTACACCTTC

d_gene: .
v_gene: TRBV6-1
abundance: many
j_gene: TRBJ2-7
CDR3aa: CASRKGDVRYEQYF
CDR3nt: TGTGCCAGCAGAAAGGGGGACGTTAGATACGAGCAGTACTTC

d_gene: TRBD1
v_gene: TRBV11-3
abundance: few
j_gene: TRBJ2-5
CDR3aa: CASSLRQGPETQYF
CDR3nt: TGTGCCAGCAGCCTCAGACAGGGGCCAGAGACCCAGTACTTC

d_gene: .
v_gene: TRBV7-9
abundance: .
j_gene: TRBJ2-5
CDR3aa: CASSPGPSGTQYF
CDR3nt: TGTGCCAGCAGCCCAGGACCCTCGGGGACCCAGTACTTC

d_gene: TRBD1
v_gene: TRBV2
abundance: many
j_gene: TRBJ1-4
CDR3aa: CASSDTGDEKLFF
CDR3nt: TGTGCCAGCAGTGATACAGGGGATGAAAAACTGTTTTTT

d_gene: .
v_gene: TRBV11-2
abundance: .
j_gene: TRBJ2-7
CDR3aa: CASSLDPGHEQYF
CDR3nt: TGTGCCAGCAGCTTAGATCCCGGACACGAGCAGTACTTC

d_gene: TRBD1
v_gene: TRBV7-9
abundance: .
j_gene: TRBJ2-4
CDR3aa: CASSLAFRDRVAKNIQYF
CDR3nt: TGTGCCAGCAGCTTAGCGTTCCGGGACAGAGTAGCCAAAAACATTCAGTACTTC

d_gene: .
v_gene: TRBV29-1
abundance: .
j_gene: TRBJ2-5
CDR3aa: CSVVGGGRRGGETQHF
CDR3nt: TGCAGCGTTGTAGGAGGGGGGCGCAGGGGGGGAGAGACCCAGCACTTC

d_gene: .
v_gene: TRBV5-6
abundance: .
j_gene: TRBJ1-3
CDR3aa: CASSLTGLTAGNTIYF
CDR3nt: TGTGCCAGCAGTTTGACAGGACTCACCGCTGGAAACACCATATATTTT

d_gene: .
v_gene: TRBV4-2
abundance: many
j_gene: TRBJ2-5
CDR3aa: CASSQDLWGPLETQYF
CDR3nt: TGTGCCAGCAGCCAAGATCTATGGGGTCCCCTGGAGACCCAGTACTTC

d_gene: .
v_gene: TRBV28
abundance: many
j_gene: TRBJ1-5
CDR3aa: CASSLQGYRNQPQHF
CDR3nt: TGTGCCAGCAGTTTACAGGGGTATCGGAATCAGCCCCAGCATTTT

d_gene: .
v_gene: TRBV28
abundance: many
j_gene: TRBJ1-1
CDR3aa: CASSSTRLTEAFF
CDR3nt: TGTGCCAGCAGTTCGACAAGACTCACTGAAGCTTTCTTT

d_gene: .
v_gene: TRBV4-1
abundance: few
j_gene: TRBJ2-2
CDR3aa: CASSPQSGFTGELFF
CDR3nt: TGCGCCAGCAGCCCGCAATCGGGTTTCACCGGGGAGCTGTTTTTT

d_gene: .
v_gene: TRBV20-1
abundance: .
j_gene: TRBJ1-2
CDR3aa: CSARVGGAQREGFF
CDR3nt: TGCAGTGCTAGAGTTGGGGGGGCGCAAAGGGAAGGATTCTTC

d_gene: .
v_gene: TRBV29-1
abundance: few
j_gene: TRBJ1-2
CDR3aa: CSVRGQFGNYGYTF
CDR3nt: TGCAGCGTGCGCGGACAGTTTGGTAACTATGGCTACACCTTC

d_gene: TRBD1
v_gene: TRBV20-1
abundance: many
j_gene: TRBJ2-5
CDR3aa: CSASRQGEGTQYF
CDR3nt: TGCAGTGCGTCTAGACAGGGAGAGGGGACCCAGTACTTC

d_gene: .
v_gene: TRBV6-5
abundance: many
j_gene: TRBJ2-7
CDR3aa: CASSYRIEDTRTYEQYF
CDR3nt: TGTGCCAGCAGTTACCGTATAGAGGACACAAGAACCTACGAGCAGTACTTC

d_gene: .
v_gene: TRBV9
abundance: few
j_gene: TRBJ1-2
CDR3aa: CASSVGQGTGYTF
CDR3nt: TGTGCCAGCAGCGTAGGGCAGGGGACTGGCTACACCTTC

d_gene: .
v_gene: TRBV6-2/TRBV6-3
abundance: few
j_gene: TRBJ1-1
CDR3aa: CASSYGAGTGTEAFF
CDR3nt: TGTGCCAGCAGTTATGGTGCAGGGACCGGCACTGAAGCTTTCTTT

d_gene: .
v_gene: TRBV13
abundance: .
j_gene: TRBJ1-1
CDR3aa: CASSLGGGFYTEAFF
CDR3nt: TGTGCCAGCAGCTTAGGGGGGGGGTTTTACACTGAAGCTTTCTTT

d_gene: TRBD2
v_gene: TRBV28
abundance: .
j_gene: TRBJ2-2
CDR3aa: CASSLIFGLAEPTGELFF
CDR3nt: TGTGCCAGCAGTTTAATTTTTGGACTAGCGGAGCCCACCGGGGAGCTGTTTTTT

d_gene: .
v_gene: TRBV28
abundance: few
j_gene: TRBJ1-5
CDR3aa: CASSTRTVTGNQPQHF
CDR3nt: TGTGCCAGCAGCACAAGGACAGTGACGGGAAATCAGCCCCAGCATTTT

d_gene: .
v_gene: TRBV15
abundance: few
j_gene: TRBJ1-1
CDR3aa: CATSRPPFRGTEAFF
CDR3nt: TGTGCCACCAGCAGACCTCCCTTTAGGGGCACTGAAGCTTTCTTT

d_gene: TRBD2
v_gene: TRBV20-1
abundance: .
j_gene: TRBJ2-7
CDR3aa: CSARGTSGSRVYEQYF
CDR3nt: TGCAGTGCTAGAGGGACTAGCGGGAGCCGGGTTTACGAGCAGTACTTC

d_gene: .
v_gene: TRBV5-1
abundance: .
j_gene: TRBJ2-5
CDR3aa: CASSLTGPWETQYF
CDR3nt: TGCGCCAGCAGCTTGACAGGGCCTTGGGAGACCCAGTACTTC

d_gene: .
v_gene: TRBV6-1
abundance: few
j_gene: TRBJ1-1
CDR3aa: CASSAGFSSTEAFF
CDR3nt: TGTGCCAGCAGTGCAGGGTTTAGTAGCACTGAAGCTTTCTTT

d_gene: TRBD2
v_gene: TRBV6-2/TRBV6-3
abundance: few
j_gene: TRBJ2-2
CDR3aa: CASSYASGTGELFF
CDR3nt: TGTGCCAGCAGTTACGCTAGCGGGACCGGGGAGCTGTTTTTT

d_gene: .
v_gene: TRBV29-1
abundance: few
j_gene: TRBJ1-2
CDR3aa: CSVVGGTSRYGYTF
CDR3nt: TGCAGCGTCGTGGGGGGTACGTCTCGCTATGGCTACACCTTC

d_gene: .
v_gene: TRBV5-1
abundance: .
j_gene: TRBJ2-5
CDR3aa: CASSLGDNILEAQYF
CDR3nt: TGCGCCAGCAGCTTGGGAGACAATATCTTGGAGGCCCAGTACTTC

d_gene: TRBD2
v_gene: TRBV29-1
abundance: .
j_gene: TRBJ2-5
CDR3aa: CSVDTSGGETQYF
CDR3nt: TGCAGCGTTGACACTAGCGGGGGGGAGACCCAGTACTTC